A single sample gave rise to the 30 T cell receptor beta chains below, sequenced in a study of T cell responses to AZD1222 COVID-19 vaccine. Measured with immunoSEQ multiplex PCR; TCRdb has only the in-frame clones, and not every one. The sample has about 100,000 clones, under 95% seen once. The sequenced sample was peripheral blood, obtained 28 days after the second AZD1222 dose. Receptor source: an adult who received the AZD1222 COVID-19 vaccine.

This chain uses TRBV11-2 with TRBJ1-2, with 10 bases aligning to TRBD1. This CDR3 spans 18 amino acids. The J segment lost 4 bases and the V segment lost 4 bases, leaving 15 bases of the junction unmatched. Germline CDR1 and CDR2: SGHAT and FQNNGV. CDR3 coding DNA: TGTGCCAGCAGCTCAAACAGGGGTCGACAGGGGGCTGGCTATGGCTACACCTTC. Its protein is CASSSNRGRQGAGYGYTF.

This sequence joins TRBV13 and TRBJ2-4; the D is unclear. Trimming removed 3 bases at V and 0 bases at J, with 12 bases between. Germline assignment: CDR1 PRHDT and CDR2 FYEKMQ (reference sequence). CDR3 length: 16 amino acids. The DNA for the CDR3 is TGTGCCAGCAGCTTCTCTGGGATCCTAGCCAAAAACATTCAGTACTTC. This codes for CASSFSGILAKNIQYF.

The CDR3 here is CASSEEGASYEQYF. CDR3 nucleotides: TGTGCCAGCAGTGAAGAGGGGGCCTCCTACGAGCAGTACTTC. V is TRBV6-4 and J is TRBJ2-7; 7 bases are a match to TRBD1. With 3 bases clipped from V and 0 bases from J, the junction kept 2 bases outside the gene matches. CDR3 length: 14 residues. CDR1 and CDR2 (germline): MRHNA, SNTAGT.

This clone was recorded only once. The chain has TRBV5-1 and TRBJ2-1, with TRBD1 matching 8 bases. Germline trimming cut 4 bases from V and 4 bases from J; bases unmatched to any gene: 7. Per germline, CDR1 SGHRS and CDR2 YFSETQ. This CDR3 has 15 residues. For the CDR3, the DNA is TGCGCCAGCAGCGACGGACAGGGCCGATACAATGAGCAGTTCTTC. Translating it yields CASSDGQGRYNEQFF.

This clone has more than one count but fewer than ten. The chain combines TRBV3-1 (or the pseudogene TRBV3-2) with TRBJ1-4; 7 bases map to TRBD1. This CDR3 has 17 residues. The junction had 7 bases not matched to a gene; V was cut back by 3 bases and J by 0 bases. Germline V gene sequence: CDR1 LGHDT, CDR2 YNNKEL (reference sequence). As DNA, the CDR3 is TGTGCCAGCAGCCACACAGGGGCCGGATCAACTAATGAAAAACTGTTTTTT. It is translated as CASSHTGAGSTNEKLFF.

CDR3 nucleotides: TGTGCCACCAGTGATTGGGGCAATGAGCAGTTCTTC. This sequence encodes CATSDWGNEQFF. V and J are TRBV24-1 and TRBJ2-1; no clear D gene. The V end was cut by 2 bases, the J end by 6 bases, with 4 bases between. CDR3 length equals 12 residues. From germline, CDR1 is KGHDR and CDR2 SFDVKD.

The rearrangement uses TRBV3-1 (or the pseudogene TRBV3-2) and TRBJ1-2; unclear D gene. V was pared by 4 bases and J by 6 bases, with 18 bases between. The CDR3 extends over 15 amino acids. Germline CDR1 reads LGHDT; CDR2 reads YNNKEL (reference sequence). The CDR3 DNA reads as TGTGCCAGCAGCCCGGGCCCCTTCCAAAGCCATGGCTACACCTTC. Protein product: CASSPGPFQSHGYTF.

Here the CDR3 reads CASSLGTGLAYEQYF. CDR3 sequence (DNA): TGTGCCAGCAGCTTGGGGACAGGGTTGGCCTACGAGCAGTACTTC. V usage is TRBV5-4 and J usage is TRBJ2-7, with 8 positions matching TRBD1. Unmatched junction bases numbered 4, after V lost 0 bases and J lost 2 bases. The CDR3 sequence is 15 residues long. Germline CDR1 SGHNT, CDR2 YYREEE (reference sequence).

This CDR3 reads CASLVTGGNTEAFF. In DNA, the CDR3 is TGTGCCAGCCTGGTAACAGGGGGGAACACTGAAGCTTTCTTT. This chain links TRBV18 with TRBJ1-1; TRBD1 matches at 8 bases. The V and J ends lost 8 bases and 1 base, in that order; junction bases with no gene match: 6. Germline V gene sequence: CDR1 KGHSH, CDR2 LQKENI. The CDR3 has 14 amino acids.

The V gene is TRBV19, the J gene TRBJ1-5; 9 positions match TRBD1. The ends lost 3 bases at V and 3 bases at J; junction bases unmatched: 3. Germline values: CDR1 LNHDA, CDR2 SQIVND (reference sequence). The CDR3 spans 15 residues. CDR3 coding DNA: TGTGCCAGTAGTATGGGACAGGGTCTCAATCAGCCCCAGCATTTT. Protein product: CASSMGQGLNQPQHF.

The V call is TRBV29-1, the J call TRBJ1-4, with D tentatively TRBD1 (5 bases). With 5 bases removed from V and 3 bases from J, the gap between germline ends came to 10 bases. Germline V gives CDR1 SQVTM, CDR2 ANQGSEA. The CDR3 is 13 residues long. The DNA for the CDR3 is TGCAGCGTTAGAGGGGAATCTAATGAAAAACTGTTTTTT. This translates into CSVRGESNEKLFF.

This chain joins TRBV28 and TRBJ1-6, with D unresolved. CDR1 and CDR2 (germline): MDHEN, SYDVKM. This CDR3 is built from 15 residues. Trimming removed 5 bases from V and 9 bases from J, with 17 bases in between. The CDR3 bases are TGTGCCAGCAGTCCCCTGACACCGAGCCCTTCACCCCTCCACTTT. Protein sequence: CASSPLTPSPSPLHF.

The chain links TRBV19 to TRBJ1-1; 9 positions match TRBD1. With V trimmed by 7 bases and J by 6 bases, 6 bases remained unmatched. The CDR3 runs 13 residues. Looked up from germline, CDR1 is LNHDA and CDR2 is SQIVND (reference sequence). Written as DNA, the CDR3 is TGTGCCAGTAAGCGGGGACAGGGTCCTGAAGCTTTCTTT. This translates into CASKRGQGPEAFF.

The V call is TRBV6-2 or TRBV6-3, the J call TRBJ1-5; D gene uncertain. CDR1 is MNHEY, CDR2 SVGEGT, per germline. Trimming removed 2 bases from V and 0 bases from J, with 8 bases in between. The CDR3 covers 15 residues. The CDR3 DNA is TGTGCCAGCAGTTACGAGTTCTCTAGCAATCAGCCCCAGCATTTT. This sequence encodes CASSYEFSSNQPQHF.

The V call is TRBV12-5, the J call TRBJ2-2; 9 bases are shared with TRBD2. Germline V CDR1 and CDR2: LGHNT, FRNRAP. V gave up 4 bases and J gave up 3 bases; unmatched junction bases: 6. The CDR3 is 16 amino acids. The CDR3 loop reads CASGSERGVYTGELFF. The CDR3, as DNA: TGTGCTAGTGGTTCCGAGCGGGGGGTCTACACCGGGGAGCTGTTTTTT.

The rearrangement joins TRBV20-1 to TRBJ2-5; D call uncertain. Trimming cost V 4 bases and J 4 bases, with 7 bases left between them. Germline CDR1 is DFQATT and CDR2 is SNEGSKA (reference sequence). The CDR3 length is 11 residues. The DNA of the CDR3 is TGCAGTGCTATACCCGGAGAGACCCAGTACTTC. It translates to CSAIPGETQYF.

The chain couples TRBV11-2 to TRBJ2-7; 8 bases agree with TRBD2. J lost 5 bases, V lost 4 bases, and 13 bases had no gene match. There are 16 residues in the CDR3. The germline V gene encodes CDR1 SGHAT and CDR2 FQNNGV. CDR3 sequence (DNA): TGTGCCAGCAGCTACGGGACTAGTCACCTCCTGGACGAGCAGTACTTC. Encoded protein: CASSYGTSHLLDEQYF.

CDR3 coding DNA: TGTGCCAGCAGTCCATCGACCTCTCAGGGAGCTTTCTTT. The encoded protein is CASSPSTSQGAFF. This sequence joins TRBV6-5 and TRBJ1-1; a weak D match, TRBD1 (5 bases). V gave up 5 bases and J gave up 10 bases, with 17 bases separating them. The germline V gene has CDR1 MNHEY and CDR2 SVGAGI. The CDR3 is made up of 13 amino acids.

This clone was seen just once. In DNA, the CDR3 is TGTGCCAGCAGCCCATTAAGGACACTTACCCACTATGGCTACACCTTC. Its protein is CASSPLRTLTHYGYTF. V gene TRBV7-8 combines with J gene TRBJ1-2; perhaps TRBD1 as D (5 bases). The V end lost 5 bases, the J end lost 3 bases, and 19 bases lay between the germline ends. The CDR3 consists of 16 residues. Germline CDR1 is SGHVS and CDR2 is FQNEAQ.

The chain is built from TRBV28 and TRBJ1-5, with 11 bases matching TRBD1. The V and J ends lost 2 bases and 11 bases, in that order; junction bases with no gene match: 8. This CDR3 region has 15 residues. Germline V gives CDR1 MDHEN, CDR2 SYDVKM. The DNA of the CDR3 is TGTGCCAGCAGTTTAGGACAGGGGGCCCTTGGGGCCCAGCATTTT. The encoded protein is CASSLGQGALGAQHF. Combining the CDR3 with reference TRBV28 and TRBJ1-5 gives the whole variable domain DVKVTQSSRYLVKRTGEKVFLECVQDMDHENMFWYRQDPGLGLRLIYFSYDVKMKEKGDIPEGYSVSREKKERFSLILESASTNQTSMYLCASSLGQGALGAQHFGDGTRLSIL.

CDR3 DNA sequence: TGTGCCAGCAGCTTGGGACAAGGGCCATATGGCTACACCTTC. Translating gives CASSLGQGPYGYTF. This rearrangement joins TRBV5-8 to TRBJ1-2, with unresolved D. Germline-derived CDR1 and CDR2 are SGHTS and YDEGEE. V was cut by 0 bases and J by 5 bases, with 11 bases left in between. This CDR3 contains 14 residues.

The V call is TRBV6-2 or TRBV6-3, the J call TRBJ1-5; D is ambiguous. The CDR3 spans 15 residues. CDR1 and CDR2 (germline): MNHEY, SVGEGT. V was pared by 4 bases and J by 2 bases, with 12 bases between. CDR3 protein: CASSSHTVGNQPQHF. DNA for the CDR3: TGTGCCAGCAGTTCCCACACGGTCGGCAATCAGCCCCAGCATTTT.

V and J are TRBV10-1 and TRBJ2-1, with 9 bases aligning to TRBD2. CDR1 WNHNN and CDR2 SYGVQD come from the germline V gene (reference sequence). J gave up 1 base and V 3 bases, and 7 bases lay outside the gene matches. The CDR3 covers 17 residues. This CDR3 is CASSDRTSVASYNEQFF. The CDR3 DNA is TGCGCCAGCAGTGACCGGACTAGCGTGGCATCCTACAATGAGCAGTTCTTC.

V is TRBV9 and J is TRBJ2-1; TRBD2 is a possible D gene (6 bases). The V gene lost 3 bases and the J gene lost 6 bases, with 16 bases spanning the gap. Germline V gene data show CDR1 as SGDLS and CDR2 as YYNGEE. This CDR3 is 15 amino acids long. CDR3 coding DNA: TGTGCCAGCAGCGCCGATACGTGGACTATCAATGAGCAGTTCTTC. It specifies CASSADTWTINEQFF.

The gene calls are TRBV2 and TRBJ2-3, with D possibly being TRBD1 or TRBD2 (5 bases each). Germline V CDR1 and CDR2: SNHLY, FYNNEI. Trimming removed 10 bases from V and 1 base from J, with 18 bases in between. The CDR3 sequence is 15 residues long. The CDR3 here is CATRGRDGRTDTQYF. The CDR3 DNA is TGTGCCACCCGGGGAAGGGACGGACGCACAGATACGCAGTATTTT.

This rearrangement joins TRBV6-1 to TRBJ2-2; 7 bases fit TRBD2. After removal of 10 bases from V and 5 bases from J, the junction contained 4 bases not matched to a gene. CDR1 and CDR2 (germline): MNHNS, SASEGT. This CDR3 spans 12 amino acids. Here the CDR3 reads CATHGGTGELFF. In DNA, the CDR3 is TGTGCCACCCACGGGGGGACCGGGGAGCTGTTTTTT.

CDR3 DNA sequence: TGCAGCGTTGAAGACATACTAGCGGGGGACCAAGAGACCCAGTACTTC. Its translation is CSVEDILAGDQETQYF. V usage is TRBV29-1 and J usage is TRBJ2-5, with 11 positions matching TRBD2. This CDR3 region has 16 residues. The J segment lost 0 bases and the V segment lost 0 bases, leaving 3 bases of the junction unmatched. In germline, CDR1 is SQVTM, CDR2 ANQGSEA.

The rearrangement links TRBV3-1 (or the pseudogene TRBV3-2) to TRBJ2-3; TRBD2 agrees at 8 bases. Germline CDR1 is LGHDT and CDR2 is YNNKEL (reference sequence). The CDR3 extends over 13 amino acids. The V gene end was trimmed by 8 bases and the J gene end by 6 bases; junction bases not matched to a gene: 7. CDR3 coding DNA: TGTGCCAGCCGGACTAGCAGGAGGGATACGCAGTATTTT. Translation gives CASRTSRRDTQYF.

The V and J genes are TRBV2 and TRBJ1-4; perhaps TRBD1 as D (6 bases). CDR1 and CDR2 from the germline V gene are SNHLY and FYNNEI. With 10 bases removed from V and 10 bases from J, the gap between germline ends came to 16 bases. The CDR3 has 12 residues. CDR3 sequence (DNA): TGTGCCAAAGGGGGAGCCAGGGGAAAACTGTTTTTT. Protein product: CAKGGARGKLFF.

V usage is TRBV7-2 and J usage is TRBJ1-2; 11 positions match TRBD1. Germline CDR1 and CDR2: SGHTA and FQGNSA. CDR3 length: 15 amino acids. With 4 bases clipped from V and 7 bases from J, the junction kept 8 bases outside the gene matches. In DNA, the CDR3 is TGTGCCAGCAGCTGGGACAGGGGGACTCGGAGTGGCTACACCTTC. Its protein is CASSWDRGTRSGYTF.